This record covers a single T cell receptor (beta chain). Its antigen is not known. This entry is derived from a study of T cells after yellow fever vaccination. TCRdb redid the calling of the 5' RACE reads with MiXCR, one entry per CDR3 protein. Of roughly 520,000 distinct CDR3 sequences in the sample, just over 20% are singletons; the top ten hold about 15%. Germline V CDR1 and CDR2: LNHDA, SQIVND (reference sequence). V lost 8 bases to trimming and J lost 3 bases, with 10 bases between them. This CDR3 is built from 12 residues. The study, taken as a whole, reports: Some clonotypes, a small share, were shared between CD4 and CD8 compartments. It was the secondary response that reached its peak faster, day 5 versus 15, but it was weaker. Sorted repertoires could include abundant contaminating clonotypes from bulk cells.

This specimen consisted of PBMCs, obtained 21 days after the first yellow fever vaccination. The chain is built from TRBV19 and TRBJ1-2; TRBD1 might be the D (5 bases). This receptor was taken from a man younger than 35 who received the YFV17D yellow fever vaccine. The CDR3 nucleotides are TGTGCCAGTTGGGGGTGGTACTATGGCTACACCTTC. This encodes CASWGWYYGYTF.